One and the same sample provided the 16 T cell receptor beta chains below, sequenced in a study of blood T cell repertoires in COVID-19. Here immunoSEQ multiplex PCR was the method, and the copy in TCRdb shows in-frame clones only, minus some. The sample has about 45,000 clones; approximately 80% are singletons. What was sequenced was peripheral blood. The receptors were sampled from a human donor in a cohort sampled during active COVID-19.

The chain recombines TRBV5-4 with TRBJ1-5, with D uncertain. The V gene lost 2 bases and the J gene lost 2 bases, with 11 bases spanning the gap. This CDR3 is 15 amino acids long. The V gene's germline CDR1 is SGHNT and CDR2 YYREEE (reference sequence). CDR3 sequence (DNA): TGTGCCAGCAGCTTAGAGGGAGCTGGCAATCAGCCCCAGCATTTT. It yields the protein CASSLEGAGNQPQHF.

The chain carries TRBV19 and TRBJ1-1, with D uncertain. The CDR3 extends over 13 amino acids. Germline CDR1 and CDR2: LNHDA and SQIVND (reference sequence). With 5 bases removed from V and 1 base from J, the gap between germline ends came to 8 bases. CDR3 region: CASSLSTNTEAFF. Here the CDR3 DNA reads TGTGCCAGTAGTTTGAGTACGAACACTGAAGCTTTCTTT.

Turning to this clone: Other DNA sequences of this sample code for an identical CDR3. The V call is TRBV12-3 or TRBV12-4, the J call TRBJ1-1, with D possibly matching TRBD1 (6 bases). The CDR3 is 13 residues long. Deletions cut 6 bases from V and 5 bases from J, with 13 bases between. The CDR3 DNA follows: TGTGCCAGCAGCCTGACAGGCAGGACTGAAGCTTTCTTT. It translates to CASSLTGRTEAFF.

The chain combines TRBV18 with TRBJ2-2; 8 bases are shared with TRBD2. The CDR3 consists of 16 residues. CDR1 is KGHSH, CDR2 LQKENI, per germline. V shed 6 bases, J shed 4 bases, and the junction held 10 bases outside the gene matches. In DNA form, the CDR3 reads TGTGCCAGCTCCCCGTTCCAGCGGGAGAGCACCGGGGAGCTGTTTTTT. Its translation is CASSPFQRESTGELFF. Full variable domain (remainder filled in from reference TRBV18 and TRBJ2-2): NAGVMQNPRHLVRRRGQEARLRCSPMKGHSHVYWYRQLPEEGLKFMVYLQKENIIDESGMPKERFSAEFPKEGPSILRIQQVVRGDSAAYFCASSPFQRESTGELFFGEGSRLTVL.

The V call is TRBV19, the J call TRBJ2-7; unclear D gene. V was trimmed by 3 bases and J by 0 bases, leaving 9 bases between them. Germline V CDR1 and CDR2: LNHDA, SQIVND (reference sequence). The CDR3 contains 14 residues. This chain's CDR3 is CASSIRISSYEQYF. The CDR3 DNA reads as TGTGCCAGTAGTATTCGTATTAGCTCCTACGAGCAGTACTTC.

This chain uses TRBV23-1 with TRBJ2-3, with 10 bases fitting TRBD2. Being an ORF, TRBV23-1 has a function that is uncertain. V lost 6 bases to trimming and J lost 4 bases; unmatched junction nucleotides: 7. This CDR3 spans 15 amino acids. CDR3 DNA: TGCGCCAGCAGGGGAGCGGGAGGGCTGTCAGATACGCAGTATTTT. This gives the protein CASRGAGGLSDTQYF.

V is TRBV19 and J is TRBJ1-5; D is unclear. The V end was cut by 3 bases, the J end by 5 bases, with 17 bases between. Per germline, CDR1 LNHDA and CDR2 SQIVND (reference sequence). The CDR3 extends over 16 amino acids. The CDR3 reads CASSILHGQADQPQHF. CDR3 in DNA: TGTGCCAGTAGTATTCTTCACGGCCAGGCCGATCAGCCCCAGCATTTT.

This chain joins TRBV28 and TRBJ2-5, with a possible D match to TRBD2 (7 bases). CDR3 length: 14 residues. V lost 3 bases, J lost 9 bases, and 17 bases lay in between. Germline values: CDR1 MDHEN, CDR2 SYDVKM. The CDR3: CASSFTGGAMAQYF. The DNA for the CDR3 is TGTGCCAGCAGTTTTACTGGGGGGGCGATGGCCCAGTACTTC.

The gene calls are TRBV6-2 or TRBV6-3 and TRBJ2-1; tentative D call: TRBD2 (5 bases). The V gene lost 0 bases and the J gene lost 4 bases, with 16 bases spanning the gap. The CDR3 covers 17 residues. Germline CDR1 reads MNHEY; CDR2 reads SVGEGT. The CDR3 DNA reads TGTGCCAGCAGTTACTCTGGATCTGCGCGGGCGTACAATGAGCAGTTCTTC. As protein: CASSYSGSARAYNEQFF.

V gene TRBV5-4 combines with J gene TRBJ2-7; possible D gene TRBD2, 6 bases. Germline loops: CDR1 SGHNT, CDR2 YYREEE (reference sequence). The CDR3 is made up of 15 amino acids. Between the trimmed V and J ends, which lost 3 bases and 6 bases, there was a span of 19 bases. The CDR3 region is CASSSEGSPLLEQYF. As DNA, the CDR3 is TGTGCCAGCAGCTCGGAGGGTTCTCCCCTCCTCGAGCAGTACTTC.

This clone has a handful of counts. Other DNA sequences in this sample translate to the same CDR3. The J gene is TRBJ1-2, the V gene TRBV28; 7 positions agree with TRBD1. CDR1 and CDR2 from the germline V gene are MDHEN and SYDVKM. Trimming at V came to 3 bases and at J to 4 bases, leaving 5 bases not matched to a gene. This CDR3 has 14 residues. For the CDR3, the DNA is TGTGCCAGCAGTTTGGGGCAGGGGGGCTATGGCTACACCTTC. This encodes CASSLGQGGYGYTF.

This chain joins TRBV7-6 and TRBJ1-5; 11 bases map to TRBD1. CDR1 is SGHVS and CDR2 is FNYEAQ in the germline V gene. CDR3 length: 17 amino acids. V gave up 1 base and J gave up 6 bases; unmatched junction bases: 8. CDR3 sequence reads: CASSLGSGTGGLQPQHF. Here the CDR3 DNA reads TGTGCCAGCAGCTTAGGCTCCGGGACAGGGGGGCTTCAGCCCCAGCATTTT.

The rearrangement links TRBV6-5 to TRBJ1-5; 7 bases fit TRBD1. The CDR3 has 15 amino acids. The germline CDR1 and CDR2 sequences are MNHEY and SVGAGI. The J segment lost 2 bases and the V segment lost 7 bases, leaving 8 bases of the junction unmatched. Written as DNA, the CDR3 is TGTGCCAGCACCTTAGGACAGGCCCGCAATCAGCCCCAGCATTTT. Residues: CASTLGQARNQPQHF.

The chain uses TRBV9 and TRBJ1-2, with D tentatively TRBD1 (6 bases). Germline CDR1 is SGDLS and CDR2 is YYNGEE. The CDR3 is 15 amino acids. V dropped 1 base and J dropped 5 bases, with 15 bases sitting between them. The CDR3 DNA reads TGTGCCAGCAGCGTATCGACCGGACAGCATTATGGCTACACCTTC. This codes for CASSVSTGQHYGYTF.

The V call is TRBV27, the J call TRBJ1-5, with 8 positions matching TRBD1. This CDR3 contains 16 residues. V lost 3 bases to trimming and J lost 5 bases; unmatched junction nucleotides: 9. Germline loops: CDR1 MNHEY, CDR2 SMNVEV (reference sequence). The chain's CDR3 is CASSFYRGQAHQPQHF. The DNA for the CDR3 is TGTGCCAGCAGTTTCTATAGGGGACAGGCCCATCAGCCCCAGCATTTT.

The V gene is TRBV3-1 (or the pseudogene TRBV3-2), the J gene TRBJ2-5, with 7 bases matching TRBD2. CDR3 length: 15 amino acids. The ends lost 0 bases at V and 1 base at J; junction bases unmatched: 2. Germline V lookup: CDR1 LGHDT, CDR2 YNNKEL (reference sequence). DNA for the CDR3: TGTGCCAGCAGCCAAGATCTAGCGGCCCAAGAGACCCAGTACTTC. It yields the protein CASSQDLAAQETQYF.